What follows are 20 T cell receptor beta chains derived from one specimen sequenced in a study of beta chain features in type 1 diabetes. Expressed TCRB transcripts were sequenced because the entire RNA isolate underwent reverse transcription. Libraries were prepared by immunoSEQ multiplex PCR; TCRdb keeps only in-frame clonotypes and omits some of them. Seen here are 45,000 to 60,000 clones, about 64% observed once, and the top ten hold under 0.35%. No antigens are known for them. Study conclusions and caveats: Type 1 diabetes patients had TCRB CDR3s that were shorter (moderately but significantly so) in all four CD4+ subsets.

The sample was stem cell memory CD4+ T cells from blood. The receptors here all came from a woman aged 25 to 39 with type 1 diabetes.

The chain is built from TRBV9 and TRBJ2-1, with TRBD2 identical over 9 bases. The CDR3 loop spans 15 amino acids. J gave up 9 bases and V 0 bases, and 7 bases lay outside the gene matches. Germline V gene sequence: CDR1 SGDLS, CDR2 YYNGEE. CDR3 region: CASSVGLAGEGEQFF. The CDR3 DNA follows: TGTGCCAGCAGCGTAGGGTTAGCGGGAGAGGGTGAGCAGTTCTTC.

The rearrangement uses TRBV4-1 and TRBJ1-2, with 10 nucleotides matching TRBD1. The CDR3 is 15 residues long. Trimming at V came to 1 base and at J to 4 bases, leaving 3 bases not matched to a gene. Germline values: CDR1 MGHRA, CDR2 YSYEKL. The chain's CDR3 is CASSQGQGAAYGYTF. The CDR3 bases are TGCGCCAGCAGCCAAGGACAGGGGGCGGCCTATGGCTACACCTTC.

In this sample, this clone turned up a few times. V gene TRBV25-1 combines with J gene TRBJ2-5, with 10 nucleotides matching TRBD1. The V segment lost 0 bases and the J segment 5 bases; nucleotides outside the gene matches: 6. The CDR3 is 16 amino acids. Germline assignment: CDR1 MGHDK and CDR2 SYGVNS. As DNA, the CDR3 is TGTGCCAGCAGTGAATACAAGACAGGGGGCGGTGAGACCCAGTACTTC. Translation: CASSEYKTGGGETQYF.

The chain combines TRBV5-1 with TRBJ1-1, with D perhaps TRBD1 (6 bases). Germline values: CDR1 SGHRS, CDR2 YFSETQ. Deletions cut 3 bases from V and 0 bases from J, with 9 bases between. This CDR3 contains 14 residues. CDR3 protein: CASSWTEMNTEAFF. CDR3 nucleotide sequence: TGCGCCAGCAGCTGGACAGAAATGAACACTGAAGCTTTCTTT.

This rearrangement joins TRBV4-2 to TRBJ2-7, with 13 bases matching TRBD2. V gave up 3 bases and J gave up 5 bases; unmatched junction bases: 4. From germline, CDR1 is LGHNA and CDR2 YNFKEQ. The CDR3 extends over 15 amino acids. The CDR3 loop reads CASSQGTSGNHEQYF. The CDR3 DNA sequence: TGTGCCAGCAGCCAGGGGACTAGCGGGAACCACGAGCAGTACTTC.

The chain uses TRBV12-5 and TRBJ2-5; 12 nucleotides line up with TRBD2. J was trimmed by 1 base and V by 4 bases; bases with no gene match: 1. The CDR3 consists of 15 residues. Germline assignment: CDR1 LGHNT and CDR2 FRNRAP. CDR3 residues: CASGSGLAGQETQYF. CDR3 DNA: TGTGCTAGTGGTTCGGGACTAGCGGGCCAAGAGACCCAGTACTTC. The whole variable domain, filled in from reference TRBV12-5 and TRBJ2-5, reads DARVTQTPRHKVTEMGQEVTMRCQPILGHNTVFWYRQTMMQGLELLAYFRNRAPLDDSGMPKDRFSAEMPDATLATLKIQPSEPRDSAVYFCASGSGLAGQETQYFGPGTRLLVL.

The gene calls are TRBV7-3 and TRBJ1-2; D perhaps matches TRBD1 (5 bases). V was clipped by 2 bases and J by 7 bases, with 17 bases between them. Looked up from germline, CDR1 is SGHTA and CDR2 is FQGTGA. The CDR3 covers 15 residues. The chain's CDR3 is CASSLDGAGVGGYTF. CDR3 nucleotide sequence: TGTGCCAGCAGCTTAGACGGCGCGGGGGTTGGTGGCTACACCTTC. Full variable domain (outside the CDR3, taken from reference TRBV7-3 and TRBJ1-2): GAGVSQTPSNKVTEKGKYVELRCDPISGHTALYWYRQSLGQGPEFLIYFQGTGAADDSGLPNDRFFAVRPEGSVSTLKIQRTERGDSAVYLCASSLDGAGVGGYTFGSGTRLTVV.

This chain joins TRBV5-4 and TRBJ2-7, with D maybe TRBD2 (5 bases). V was shortened by 2 bases and J by 3 bases, with 9 bases between the two germline ends. Germline CDR1 is SGHNT and CDR2 is YYREEE (reference sequence). This CDR3 is 13 amino acids long. Written as DNA, the CDR3 is TGTGCCAGCAGCTTCAGCGGAAGCTACGAGCAGTACTTC. It is translated as CASSFSGSYEQYF.

This sequence joins TRBV19 and TRBJ1-2; possible D gene TRBD1, 5 bases. V lost 3 bases and J 4 bases, leaving 9 bases between the germline ends. Looked up from germline, CDR1 is LNHDA and CDR2 is SQIVND (reference sequence). The CDR3 consists of 13 residues. The DNA of the CDR3 is TGTGCCAGTAGTATCAGGGCGATCTATGGCTACACCTTC. This translates into CASSIRAIYGYTF.

The chain has TRBV9 and TRBJ1-2, with 7 bases that match TRBD1. This CDR3 comprises 13 residues. The V segment lost 10 bases and the J segment 7 bases; nucleotides outside the gene matches: 13. Germline lookup yields CDR1 SGDLS and CDR2 YYNGEE. The CDR3 DNA follows: TGTGCCGGCCCTGCAGGGCCAGGGGGTGGCTACACCTTC. This encodes CAGPAGPGGGYTF.

This chain connects TRBV7-3 to TRBJ2-1; D is perhaps TRBD2 (5 bases). V lost 2 bases to trimming and J lost 9 bases, with 11 bases between them. The CDR3 spans 13 residues. CDR1 is SGHTA, CDR2 FQGTGA, per germline. The CDR3, as DNA: TGTGCCAGCAGCTTAGACGGGGAAGGTGAGCAGTTCTTC. It is translated as CASSLDGEGEQFF.

In this sample, this clone turned up once. J is TRBJ1-2 and V is TRBV18; the D is unclear. CDR1 and CDR2 (germline): KGHSH, LQKENI. Trimming took 3 bases from V and 4 from J, leaving 15 bases between them. The CDR3 extends over 15 amino acids. In DNA, the CDR3 is TGTGCCAGCTCACCCGGGGAGGCCGGGATCTATGGCTACACCTTC. This gives the protein CASSPGEAGIYGYTF.

The chain combines TRBV4-1 with TRBJ2-7, with 7 positions matching TRBD2. The V and J ends lost 3 bases and 6 bases, in that order; junction bases with no gene match: 5. CDR1 and CDR2 (germline): MGHRA, YSYEKL. This CDR3 has 13 residues. The CDR3 sequence: CASSHPTGGEQYF. Written as DNA, the CDR3 is TGCGCCAGCAGCCACCCCACGGGGGGCGAGCAGTACTTC.

The rearrangement joins TRBV5-6 to TRBJ2-3; TRBD2 might be the D (5 bases). Germline CDR1 is SGHDT and CDR2 is YYEEEE. CDR3 length equals 15 residues. The V and J ends lost 0 bases and 4 bases respectively, with 12 bases between them. The CDR3 coding sequence is TGTGCCAGCAGCTTGGCCCGGGGTCGGCCAGATACGCAGTATTTT. It is translated as CASSLARGRPDTQYF.

This chain joins TRBV30 and TRBJ2-2, with TRBD1 matching over 7 bases. Losses at the gene ends were 0 bases for V and 4 bases for J; bases not matched to a gene: 8. Looked up from germline, CDR1 is GTSNPN and CDR2 is SVGIG (reference sequence). The CDR3 has 16 residues. CDR3 DNA sequence: TGTGCCTGGAGTGTATCCAGGGGGTGGACCACCGGGGAGCTGTTTTTT. As protein: CAWSVSRGWTTGELFF. Drawing the rest from reference TRBV30 and TRBJ2-2, the complete variable domain is SQTIHQWPATLVQPVGSPLSLECTVEGTSNPNLYWYRQAAGRGLQLLFYSVGIGQISSEVPQNLSASRPQDRQFILSSKKLLLSDSGFYLCAWSVSRGWTTGELFFGEGSRLTVL.

The table lists this clone with a few counts. The chain links TRBV4-1 to TRBJ2-5; TRBD2 might be the D (5 bases). CDR3 length: 14 amino acids. CDR1 and CDR2 (germline): MGHRA, YSYEKL. V was clipped by 3 bases and J by 9 bases, with 17 bases between them. The CDR3 nucleotides read TGCGCCAGCAGCCAGGAGGTAGGGCCGAGACCCCAGTACTTC. Residues: CASSQEVGPRPQYF.

The chain couples TRBV28 to TRBJ1-3, with no clear D. The V gene lost 3 bases and the J gene lost 4 bases, with 13 bases spanning the gap. The CDR3 is 15 amino acids. Germline assignment: CDR1 MDHEN and CDR2 SYDVKM. The CDR3 nucleotides are TGTGCCAGCAGTTTCCCCGATACCGGGGGAAACACCATATATTTT. This encodes CASSFPDTGGNTIYF.

The chain combines TRBV6-5 with TRBJ2-7, with D tentatively TRBD2 (6 bases). In germline, CDR1 is MNHEY, CDR2 SVGAGI. The germline V and J ends were trimmed by 0 bases and 7 bases, with 16 bases remaining between them. The CDR3 consists of 15 residues. CDR3 nucleotides: TGTGCCAGCAGTTACTCGGGGGGACCTCCCTGGGAGCAGTACTTC. This codes for CASSYSGGPPWEQYF.

The chain combines TRBV11-3 with TRBJ1-1; D unresolved. This CDR3 contains 13 residues. The germline gives CDR1 SGHNT, CDR2 YENEEA. V gave up 2 bases and J gave up 5 bases, with 9 bases separating them. The DNA for the CDR3 is TGTGCCAGCAGCTTAAATGGACTTACTGAAGCTTTCTTT. Translation gives CASSLNGLTEAFF. Supplemented by reference TRBV11-3 and TRBJ1-1, the full variable domain reads EAGVVQSPRYKIIEKKQPVAFWCNPISGHNTLYWYLQNLGQGPELLIRYENEEAVDDSQLPKDRFSAERLKGVDSTLKIQPAELGDSAVYLCASSLNGLTEAFFGQGTRLTVV.

The CDR3 nucleotides are TGCGCCAGCAGCTTGGATCAGGGGGCGGGTGTGAATCAGCCCCAGCATTTT. Protein product: CASSLDQGAGVNQPQHF. This rearrangement joins TRBV5-1 to TRBJ1-5; TRBD1 aligns across 8 bases. This CDR3 contains 17 residues. V dropped 0 bases and J dropped 4; count of bases not matched to a gene: 9. Per germline, CDR1 SGHRS and CDR2 YFSETQ.